This T cell receptor (beta chain) originates from a study of T cell responses to AZD1222 COVID-19 vaccine. A remark on this clone: What it binds is not known.

Unmatched junction bases numbered 8, after V lost 3 bases and J lost 1 base. Germline assignment: CDR1 SGDLS and CDR2 YYNGEE. CDR3 length equals 16 residues. Overall study findings and caveats: Just a handful of AZD1222 recipients were seropositive at baseline.

Profiling relied on immunoSEQ multiplex PCR, and the TCRdb table lists in-frame clones only, not all of them. The repertoire includes roughly 100,000 clones, roughly nine tenths of them detected once, and approximately 5% sits in the top ten. The sample consisted of peripheral blood, taken on day 0 of AZD1222 vaccination. This chain joins TRBV9 and TRBJ2-3; TRBD2 matches at 7 bases. This sequence was found in an adult in good health. The CDR3, as DNA: TGTGCCAGCAGCGGGAGCGGGATTCAAGGCACAGATACGCAGTATTTT. Its translation: CASSGSGIQGTDTQYF.